These 24 T cell receptor beta chains originate from one sample sequenced in a study of blood T cell repertoires in COVID-19. Assay used: immunoSEQ multiplex PCR; TCRdb lists only in-frame clones, some missing. The data hold around 70,000 clones, with roughly 91% observed a single time. The specimen sequenced was peripheral blood. Every receptor here comes from a man in his fifties or sixties with active COVID-19.

The V and J genes are TRBV19 and TRBJ2-5; weak D call: TRBD2 (6 bases). With 11 bases removed from V and 0 bases from J, the gap between germline ends came to 13 bases. This CDR3 has 13 amino acids. Germline lookup yields CDR1 LNHDA and CDR2 SQIVND (reference sequence). The CDR3 DNA reads TGTGCCTCCCGGAGGGACCACCAAGAGACCCAGTACTTC. Translating it yields CASRRDHQETQYF. Full variable domain (remainder filled in from reference TRBV19 and TRBJ2-5): DGGITQSPKYLFRKEGQNVTLSCEQNLNHDAMYWYRQDPGQGLRLIYYSQIVNDFQKGDIAEGYSVSREKKESFPLTVTSAQKNPTAFYLCASRRDHQETQYFGPGTRLLVL.

The chain uses TRBV5-1 and TRBJ1-4; D not certain. Trimming stripped 1 base from V and 4 bases from J, with 8 bases between. CDR3 length equals 14 residues. Germline V lookup: CDR1 SGHRS, CDR2 YFSETQ. The DNA for the CDR3 is TGCGCCAGCAGCTTGATGGCGGATAATGAAAAACTGTTTTTT. Its translation is CASSLMADNEKLFF. Full variable domain (outside the CDR3, taken from reference TRBV5-1 and TRBJ1-4): KAGVTQTPRYLIKTRGQQVTLSCSPISGHRSVSWYQQTPGQGLQFLFEYFSETQRNKGNFPGRFSGRQFSNSRSEMNVSTLELGDSALYLCASSLMADNEKLFFGSGTQLSVL.

The CDR3 region is CASSIRVTGYEKLFF. As DNA, the CDR3 is TGTGCCAGTAGTATTAGGGTCACAGGTTATGAAAAACTGTTTTTT. The chain employs TRBV19 and TRBJ1-4, with D perhaps TRBD1 (5 bases). The V and J ends lost 3 bases and 6 bases respectively, with 14 bases between them. The V gene's germline CDR1 is LNHDA and CDR2 SQIVND (reference sequence). The CDR3 runs 15 residues.

V and J are TRBV6-2 or TRBV6-3 and TRBJ1-6; a weak D match, TRBD1 (6 bases). The ends were cut back, 6 bases at V and 6 bases at J, with 21 bases in the middle. The CDR3 runs 17 residues. CDR1 is MNHEY and CDR2 is SVGEGT in the germline V gene. In DNA, the CDR3 is TGTGCCAGCAGCCCTCCTGCCAGGGGCGGGGGTAATTCACCCCTCCACTTT. It codes for CASSPPARGGGNSPLHF.

CDR3 nucleotide sequence: TGTGCCAGCAGTGAAGACAGGATCTACTACGAGCAGTACTTC. This encodes CASSEDRIYYEQYF. The chain combines TRBV6-1 with TRBJ2-7; tentative D call: TRBD1 (5 bases). The CDR3 runs 14 residues. V shed 1 base and J shed 3 bases, with 10 bases lying between them. Per the germline V gene, CDR1 is MNHNS and CDR2 is SASEGT.

V usage is TRBV6-6 and J usage is TRBJ2-1; the D is unclear. This CDR3 region has 13 residues. With 2 bases removed from V and 9 bases from J, the gap between germline ends came to 11 bases. CDR1 MNHNY and CDR2 SVGAGI come from the germline V gene (reference sequence). CDR3 in DNA: TGTGCCAGCAGTTACGTAGAAGCTGGTGAGCAGTTCTTC. It specifies CASSYVEAGEQFF.

The chain links TRBV3-1 (or the pseudogene TRBV3-2) to TRBJ2-7; TRBD1 matches at 7 bases. The germline V gene has CDR1 LGHDT and CDR2 YNNKEL (reference sequence). This CDR3 comprises 15 residues. The junction had 11 bases not matched to a gene; V was cut back by 6 bases and J by 3 bases. The CDR3 DNA reads as TGTGCCAGCAGACCTTCCGGGACAGAATTCTACGAGCAGTACTTC. It encodes CASRPSGTEFYEQYF.

V is TRBV30 and J is TRBJ2-7, with TRBD2 matching over 10 bases. The trim removed 4 bases at V and 3 bases at J, leaving 18 bases unmatched. CDR1 and CDR2 (germline): GTSNPN, SVGIG (reference sequence). The CDR3 is made up of 18 amino acids. The CDR3 nucleotides are TGTGCCTGGACCCCCAGAGGTCTCTCTAGCGGGGGATTCTACGAGCAGTACTTC. It translates to CAWTPRGLSSGGFYEQYF.

The J gene is TRBJ1-4, the V gene TRBV6-2 or TRBV6-3; 8 bases fit TRBD1. The CDR3 totals 15 residues. The germline V gene encodes CDR1 MNHEY and CDR2 SVGEGT. The ends lost 2 bases at V and 8 bases at J; junction bases unmatched: 7. The CDR3 sequence is CASSYGGTGAEKLFF. CDR3 nucleotide sequence: TGTGCCAGCAGTTACGGCGGGACAGGAGCAGAAAAACTGTTTTTT.

The genes are TRBV5-1 and TRBJ1-4; 9 bases are a match to TRBD1. J was trimmed by 2 bases and V by 2 bases; bases with no gene match: 4. Germline CDR1 and CDR2: SGHRS and YFSETQ. This CDR3 comprises 16 residues. The CDR3 region is CASSFGQGLTNEKLFF. The CDR3 DNA follows: TGCGCCAGCAGCTTCGGACAGGGGCTGACTAATGAAAAACTGTTTTTT.

The chain uses TRBV11-2 and TRBJ2-1; tentative D call: TRBD1 (6 bases). Per the germline V gene, CDR1 is SGHAT and CDR2 is FQNNGV. The CDR3 consists of 12 residues. V lost 5 bases, J lost 9 bases, and 11 bases lay in between. The CDR3 protein is CASSPTGLEQFF. The CDR3 DNA reads TGTGCCAGCAGCCCGACAGGTCTTGAGCAGTTCTTC.

V usage is TRBV7-3 and J usage is TRBJ2-7; the D gene is possibly TRBD1 (5 bases). From germline, CDR1 is SGHTA and CDR2 FQGTGA. The CDR3 is 15 residues long. V dropped 2 bases and J dropped 2 bases, with 13 bases sitting between them. CDR3 in DNA: TGTGCCAGCAGCTTAGGTAGGGGTTTAGCCTACGAGCAGTACTTC. Its protein is CASSLGRGLAYEQYF.

The chain combines TRBV7-9 with TRBJ2-1; 9 nucleotides agree with TRBD2. V gave up 5 bases and J gave up 3 bases; unmatched junction bases: 5. The CDR3 spans 15 residues. Germline V gene lookup returns CDR1 SEHNR and CDR2 FQNEAQ (reference sequence). The CDR3 coding sequence is TGTGCCAGCAGCCCCTGGACTAGCGACTACAATGAGCAGTTCTTC. Its translation is CASSPWTSDYNEQFF.

The chain combines TRBV7-2 with TRBJ2-5, with 7 positions matching TRBD2. Per the germline V gene, CDR1 is SGHTA and CDR2 is FQGNSA. Losses at the gene ends were 1 base for V and 4 bases for J; bases not matched to a gene: 9. The CDR3 is made up of 16 amino acids. This CDR3 is CASSLVGSGAAETQYF. CDR3 nucleotide sequence: TGTGCCAGCAGCTTAGTAGGCAGCGGGGCGGCAGAGACCCAGTACTTC.

This chain connects TRBV28 to TRBJ2-6, with 9 nucleotides matching TRBD1. Germline V lookup: CDR1 MDHEN, CDR2 SYDVKM. Losses at the gene ends were 6 bases for V and 2 bases for J; bases not matched to a gene: 2. The CDR3 spans 15 residues. The CDR3 reads CASRTGGAGANVLTF. DNA for the CDR3: TGTGCCAGCAGAACAGGGGGCGCTGGGGCCAACGTCCTGACTTTC.

This clone was picked up a small number of times. The genes are TRBV29-1 and TRBJ1-3; D is perhaps TRBD1 (5 bases). The ends were cut back, 7 bases at V and 2 bases at J, with 15 bases in the middle. The CDR3 sequence is 14 residues long. The germline CDR1 and CDR2 sequences are SQVTM and ANQGSEA. The CDR3 spells CSAAPGGTGNTIYF. DNA for the CDR3: TGCAGCGCCGCCCCCGGGGGAACTGGAAACACCATATATTTT. The complete variable domain, with remaining parts taken from reference TRBV29-1 and TRBJ1-3, reads SAVISQKPSRDICQRGTSLTIQCQVDSQVTMMFWYRQQPGQSLTLIATANQGSEATYESGFVIDKFPISRPNLTFSTLTVSNMSPEDSSIYLCSAAPGGTGNTIYFGEGSWLTVV.

The chain employs TRBV18 and TRBJ2-7; 8 bases fit TRBD2. CDR3 length: 13 residues. Germline trimming cut 4 bases from V and 7 bases from J; bases unmatched to any gene: 6. CDR1 and CDR2 from the germline V gene are KGHSH and LQKENI. This chain's CDR3 is CASSLAGKDEQYF. CDR3 nucleotides: TGTGCCAGCTCACTAGCGGGAAAAGATGAGCAGTACTTC.

The chain employs TRBV5-4 and TRBJ1-2; TRBD1 is a possible D gene (5 bases). CDR3 length equals 15 residues. The germline gives CDR1 SGHNT, CDR2 YYREEE (reference sequence). V lost 4 bases and J lost 0, with 13 bases in between. In nucleotides, the CDR3 is TGTGCCAGCAGCCACGACAGACCTCCTAACTATGGCTACACCTTC. Its translation is CASSHDRPPNYGYTF.

The rearrangement joins TRBV19 to TRBJ1-5; TRBD1 agrees at 8 bases. The V and J ends lost 2 bases and 0 bases, in that order; junction bases with no gene match: 6. CDR3 size: 17 residues. CDR1 and CDR2 from the germline V gene are LNHDA and SQIVND (reference sequence). Here the CDR3 DNA reads TGTGCCAGTAGTATATGGGCAGGGGGCGATAGCAATCAGCCCCAGCATTTT. It yields the protein CASSIWAGGDSNQPQHF.

The chain combines TRBV4-1 with TRBJ2-7; maybe TRBD2 (5 bases). The CDR3 contains 13 residues. Trimming removed 2 bases at V and 4 bases at J, with 9 bases between. Per germline, CDR1 MGHRA and CDR2 YSYEKL. The CDR3 reads CASSQRGQYEQYF. CDR3 coding DNA: TGCGCCAGCAGCCAACGAGGGCAGTACGAGCAGTACTTC.

The chain is built from TRBV9 and TRBJ1-1; 8 bases align to TRBD1. This CDR3 spans 19 amino acids. Germline assignment: CDR1 SGDLS and CDR2 YYNGEE. V was pared by 1 base and J by 1 base, with 15 bases of the junction left unmatched. The CDR3 reads CASSVIPGQGVGANTEAFF. CDR3 nucleotide sequence: TGTGCCAGCAGCGTAATCCCCGGACAGGGAGTAGGGGCGAACACTGAAGCTTTCTTT.

The CDR3, as DNA: TGCGCCAGCAGCCAAGATCTGAGCAACACCGGGGAGCTGTTTTTT. Its translation: CASSQDLSNTGELFF. V usage is TRBV4-3 and J usage is TRBJ2-2; no definite D call. V lost 0 bases, J lost 2 bases, and 7 bases lay in between. Germline V gene data show CDR1 as LGHNA and CDR2 as YSLEER. This CDR3 region has 15 residues.

The CDR3: CASSPPGLAGDGEFF. CDR3 DNA: TGTGCCAGCAGTCCCCCCGGACTAGCGGGAGACGGGGAGTTCTTC. The V and J genes are TRBV28 and TRBJ2-1; TRBD2 aligns across 13 bases. With 5 bases clipped from V and 14 bases from J, the junction kept 12 bases outside the gene matches. The CDR3 is made up of 15 amino acids. Germline V gives CDR1 MDHEN, CDR2 SYDVKM.

The rearrangement joins TRBV27 to TRBJ1-1; 8 bases match TRBD1. This CDR3 is 14 amino acids long. With 5 bases clipped from V and 4 bases from J, the junction kept 6 bases outside the gene matches. Germline V gene data show CDR1 as MNHEY and CDR2 as SMNVEV (reference sequence). For the CDR3, the DNA is TGTGCCAGCAGTGACAGGGGAGAGGGCACTGAAGCTTTCTTT. This codes for CASSDRGEGTEAFF.